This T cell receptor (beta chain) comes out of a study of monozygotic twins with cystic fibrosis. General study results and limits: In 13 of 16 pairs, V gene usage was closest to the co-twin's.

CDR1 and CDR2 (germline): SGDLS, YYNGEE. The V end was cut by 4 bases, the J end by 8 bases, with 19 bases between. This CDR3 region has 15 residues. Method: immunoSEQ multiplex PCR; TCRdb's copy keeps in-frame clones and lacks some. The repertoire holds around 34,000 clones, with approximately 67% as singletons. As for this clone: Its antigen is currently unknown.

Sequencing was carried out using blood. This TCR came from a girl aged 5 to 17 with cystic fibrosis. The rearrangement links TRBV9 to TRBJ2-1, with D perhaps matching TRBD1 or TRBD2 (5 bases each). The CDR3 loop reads CASSLPGTAVYEQFF. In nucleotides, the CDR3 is TGTGCCAGCAGCCTACCCGGGACGGCAGTTTATGAGCAGTTCTTC.